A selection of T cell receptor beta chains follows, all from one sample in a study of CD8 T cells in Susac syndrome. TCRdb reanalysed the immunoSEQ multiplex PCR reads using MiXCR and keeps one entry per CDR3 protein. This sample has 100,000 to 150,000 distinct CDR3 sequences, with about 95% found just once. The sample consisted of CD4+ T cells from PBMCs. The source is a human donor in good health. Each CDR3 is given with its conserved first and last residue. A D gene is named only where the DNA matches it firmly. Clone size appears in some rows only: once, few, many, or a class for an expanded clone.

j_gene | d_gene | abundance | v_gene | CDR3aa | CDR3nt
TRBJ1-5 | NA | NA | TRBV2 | CASSDAGTPQHF | TGTGCCAGCAGTGACGCTGGGACGCCCCAGCATTTT
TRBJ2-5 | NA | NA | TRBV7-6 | CASSRSQETQYF | TGTGCCAGCAGCCGAAGCCAAGAGACCCAGTACTTC
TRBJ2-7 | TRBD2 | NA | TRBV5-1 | CASSLVVAGGHEQYF | TGCGCCAGCAGCTTGGTCGTAGCGGGGGGCCACGAGCAGTACTTC
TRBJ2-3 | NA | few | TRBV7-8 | CASSLREADTQYF | TGTGCCAGCAGCCTCAGGGAGGCAGATACGCAGTATTTT
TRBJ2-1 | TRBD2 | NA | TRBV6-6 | CASQRGYNEQFF | TGTGCCAGCCAGCGGGGGTACAATGAGCAGTTCTTC
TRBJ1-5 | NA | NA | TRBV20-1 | CSASGRGRRQPQHF | TGCAGTGCTAGTGGACGGGGCAGGCGACAGCCCCAGCATTTT
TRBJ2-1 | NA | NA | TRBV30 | CAWGGTSSYNEQFF | TGTGCCTGGGGGGGCACGAGCTCCTACAATGAGCAGTTCTTC
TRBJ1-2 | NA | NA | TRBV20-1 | CSAGPNPNYGYTF | TGCAGTGCTGGCCCCAATCCTAACTATGGCTACACCTTC
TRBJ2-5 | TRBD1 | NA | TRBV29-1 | CSVPGQGSGTQYF | TGCAGCGTGCCCGGACAGGGATCAGGGACCCAGTACTTC
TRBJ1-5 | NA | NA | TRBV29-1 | CSVEDQGPPQHF | TGCAGCGTTGAAGATCAGGGGCCGCCCCAGCATTTT
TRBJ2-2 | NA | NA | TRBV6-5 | CASSFLGRPTIGELFF | TGTGCCAGCAGTTTCCTAGGACGGCCGACGATCGGGGAGCTGTTTTTT
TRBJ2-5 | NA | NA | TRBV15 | CATSRGIFQETQYF | TGTGCCACCAGCAGAGGGATTTTCCAAGAGACCCAGTACTTC
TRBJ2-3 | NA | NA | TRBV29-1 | CSVEDRRTTTDTQYF | TGCAGCGTTGAAGATCGCAGGACCACCACAGATACGCAGTATTTT
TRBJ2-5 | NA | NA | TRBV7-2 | CASSFGVQETQYF | TGTGCCAGCAGCTTCGGGGTACAAGAGACCCAGTACTTC
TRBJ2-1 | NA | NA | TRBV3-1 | CASSLHNEQFF | TGTGCCAGCAGCCTTCACAATGAGCAGTTCTTC
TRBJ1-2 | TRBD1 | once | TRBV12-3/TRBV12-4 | CASSLGQSNYGYTF | TGTGCCAGCAGCCTGGGACAGTCTAACTATGGCTACACCTTC
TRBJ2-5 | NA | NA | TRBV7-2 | CASSLVGGETQYF | TGTGCCAGCAGCTTAGTAGGTGGGGAGACCCAGTACTTC
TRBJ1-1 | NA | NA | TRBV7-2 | CASSLVLDTEAFF | TGTGCCAGCAGCTTAGTGTTGGACACTGAAGCTTTCTTT
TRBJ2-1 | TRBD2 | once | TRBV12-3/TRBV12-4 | CASSFRASGSGAYNEQFF | TGTGCCAGCAGTTTCCGGGCTAGCGGGAGTGGCGCCTACAATGAGCAGTTCTTC
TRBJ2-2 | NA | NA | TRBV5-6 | CASSGSRVANTGELFF | TGTGCCAGCAGCGGCAGCAGGGTAGCGAACACCGGGGAGCTGTTTTTT
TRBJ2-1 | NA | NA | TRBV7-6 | CASSLESHEQFF | TGTGCCAGCAGCTTAGAGTCCCATGAGCAGTTCTTC
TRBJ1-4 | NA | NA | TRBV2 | CASSENGRNEKLFF | TGTGCCAGCAGTGAAAACGGGAGGAATGAAAAACTGTTTTTT
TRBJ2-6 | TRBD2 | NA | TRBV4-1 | CASSHPSGSSGANVLTF | TGCGCCAGCAGCCACCCTAGCGGGAGCTCTGGGGCCAACGTCCTGACTTTC
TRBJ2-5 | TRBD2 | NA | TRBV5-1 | CASSSSLAGGRETQYF | TGCGCCAGCAGCTCGTCTCTAGCGGGAGGAAGGGAGACCCAGTACTTC
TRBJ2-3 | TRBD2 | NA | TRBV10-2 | CASRTSGEGNTQYF | TGCGCCAGTAGGACTAGCGGGGAGGGGAATACGCAGTATTTT
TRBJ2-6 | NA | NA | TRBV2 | CASSDQGTGANVLTF | TGTGCCAGCAGTGACCAGGGGACTGGGGCCAACGTCCTGACTTTC
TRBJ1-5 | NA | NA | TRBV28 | CASSLVTDQPQHF | TGTGCCAGCAGTTTAGTGACTGATCAGCCCCAGCATTTT